This is a list of T cell receptor beta chains from one sample in a study of blood T cell repertoires in COVID-19. Clones were read by immunoSEQ multiplex PCR, and TCRdb kept only the in-frame ones, dropping some. Among more than 65,000 clones listed, more than 70% were seen once. The specimen sequenced was peripheral blood. All receptors come from a human donor in a cohort sampled during active COVID-19. CDR3s include the opening cysteine and the closing phenylalanine or tryptophan. D genes are given only for firm matches. Clone size, where shown, is once, few, many, or a class for clones that have expanded.

V gene: TRBV7-2
clone size: -
D gene: -
J gene: TRBJ1-1
CDR3 protein: CAAGGNTEAFF
CDR3 DNA: TGTGCCGCGGGAGGGAACACTGAAGCTTTCTTT

V gene: TRBV27
clone size: -
D gene: -
J gene: TRBJ2-7
CDR3 protein: CASSRGYEQYF
CDR3 DNA: TGTGCCAGCAGTCGAGGGTACGAGCAGTACTTC

V gene: TRBV27
clone size: -
D gene: -
J gene: TRBJ2-2
CDR3 protein: CASSLVLGELFF
CDR3 DNA: TGTGCCAGCAGTTTAGTTCTGGGGGAGCTGTTTTTT

V gene: TRBV19
clone size: few
D gene: -
J gene: TRBJ1-1
CDR3 protein: CASNRALNTEAFF
CDR3 DNA: TGTGCCAGTAACAGGGCTCTGAACACTGAAGCTTTCTTT

V gene: TRBV7-9
clone size: few
D gene: -
J gene: TRBJ1-2
CDR3 protein: CASSPPGDYGYTF
CDR3 DNA: TGTGCCAGCAGCCCCCCAGGGGACTATGGCTACACCTTC

V gene: TRBV7-9
clone size: few
D gene: -
J gene: TRBJ1-1
CDR3 protein: CASSLPGVATEAFF
CDR3 DNA: TGTGCCAGCAGCTTACCAGGGGTCGCCACTGAAGCTTTCTTT

V gene: TRBV19
clone size: -
D gene: TRBD1
J gene: TRBJ1-2
CDR3 protein: CARDPGQEAYGYTF
CDR3 DNA: TGTGCCAGAGACCCGGGACAGGAGGCCTATGGCTACACCTTC

V gene: TRBV24-1
clone size: -
D gene: TRBD2
J gene: TRBJ2-5
CDR3 protein: CATSPKRGQQETQYF
CDR3 DNA: TGTGCCACCAGTCCGAAGCGGGGTCAGCAAGAGACCCAGTACTTC

V gene: TRBV5-6
clone size: -
D gene: -
J gene: TRBJ1-1
CDR3 protein: CASREGINTEAFF
CDR3 DNA: TGTGCCAGTAGGGAGGGGATCAACACTGAAGCTTTCTTT

V gene: TRBV3-1/TRBV3-2
clone size: -
D gene: -
J gene: TRBJ1-1
CDR3 protein: CASSQDQNTEAFF
CDR3 DNA: TGTGCCAGCAGCCAAGATCAGAACACTGAAGCTTTCTTT

V gene: TRBV28
clone size: once
D gene: TRBD2
J gene: TRBJ2-7
CDR3 protein: CASSEASGPNYEQYF
CDR3 DNA: TGTGCCAGCAGTGAAGCTAGCGGGCCCAACTACGAGCAGTACTTC

V gene: TRBV7-2
clone size: -
D gene: TRBD2
J gene: TRBJ2-7
CDR3 protein: CASSSRAGAGPNYEQYF
CDR3 DNA: TGTGCCAGCAGCTCCAGAGCGGGAGCGGGGCCCAACTACGAGCAGTACTTC

V gene: TRBV28
clone size: -
D gene: -
J gene: TRBJ1-1
CDR3 protein: CASSLLGGTNTEAFF
CDR3 DNA: TGTGCCAGCAGTTTATTGGGAGGGACGAACACTGAAGCTTTCTTT

V gene: TRBV6-6
clone size: -
D gene: TRBD1
J gene: TRBJ2-7
CDR3 protein: CASSRPGQGFRGGEQYF
CDR3 DNA: TGTGCCAGCAGTCGGCCGGGACAGGGCTTTCGGGGTGGCGAGCAGTACTTC

V gene: TRBV24-1
clone size: -
D gene: -
J gene: TRBJ2-3
CDR3 protein: CATSSDRNTQYF
CDR3 DNA: TGTGCCACCAGTTCCGACAGAAATACGCAGTATTTT

V gene: TRBV7-9
clone size: few
D gene: TRBD1
J gene: TRBJ2-7
CDR3 protein: CASRANGQGLSYEQYF
CDR3 DNA: TGTGCCAGCAGAGCAAACGGACAGGGGCTCTCCTACGAGCAGTACTTC

V gene: TRBV3-1/TRBV3-2
clone size: -
D gene: TRBD1
J gene: TRBJ1-2
CDR3 protein: CASSQFGTGNSGYTF
CDR3 DNA: TGTGCCAGCAGCCAATTTGGGACAGGGAACTCTGGCTACACCTTC

V gene: TRBV28
clone size: -
D gene: -
J gene: TRBJ1-3
CDR3 protein: CASRPQGYSGNTIYF
CDR3 DNA: TGTGCCAGCAGGCCACAGGGCTACTCTGGAAACACCATATATTTT

V gene: TRBV10-2
clone size: -
D gene: -
J gene: TRBJ1-1
CDR3 protein: CASSPTEGDTEAFF
CDR3 DNA: TGCGCCAGCAGTCCGACAGAAGGGGACACTGAAGCTTTCTTT

V gene: TRBV18
clone size: -
D gene: -
J gene: TRBJ2-7
CDR3 protein: CASSPGTEGEQYF
CDR3 DNA: TGTGCCAGCTCACCAGGGACGGAGGGCGAGCAGTACTTC

V gene: TRBV10-3
clone size: -
D gene: TRBD1
J gene: TRBJ2-1
CDR3 protein: CAISGWTGDNEQFF
CDR3 DNA: TGTGCCATCAGTGGCTGGACAGGGGACAATGAGCAGTTCTTC

V gene: TRBV6-6
clone size: few
D gene: TRBD1
J gene: TRBJ2-7
CDR3 protein: CASSRRDRGSYEQYF
CDR3 DNA: TGTGCCAGCAGCCGACGGGACAGGGGGTCCTACGAGCAGTACTTC

V gene: TRBV6-1
clone size: -
D gene: -
J gene: TRBJ2-7
CDR3 protein: CASSEWSGSYEQYF
CDR3 DNA: TGTGCCAGCAGTGAGTGGAGCGGCTCCTACGAGCAGTACTTC

V gene: TRBV2
clone size: -
D gene: -
J gene: TRBJ2-7
CDR3 protein: CASGSPGYNKQYF
CDR3 DNA: TGTGCCAGCGGAAGCCCAGGGTATAATAAGCAGTACTTC

V gene: TRBV5-1
clone size: -
D gene: TRBD2
J gene: TRBJ2-2
CDR3 protein: CASSPTSATGELFF
CDR3 DNA: TGCGCCAGCAGCCCTACTAGCGCCACCGGGGAGCTGTTTTTT

V gene: TRBV21-1
clone size: once
D gene: -
J gene: TRBJ1-1
CDR3 protein: CASSKGGNEEAYTEAFF
CDR3 DNA: TGTGCCAGCAGCAAAGGAGGGAATGAGGAGGCTTACACTGAAGCTTTCTTT

V gene: TRBV24-1
clone size: -
D gene: TRBD2
J gene: TRBJ2-3
CDR3 protein: CATSGASGGRRTDTQYF
CDR3 DNA: TGTGCCACCAGTGGGGCTAGCGGGGGAAGGCGGACAGATACGCAGTATTTT

V gene: TRBV10-2
clone size: -
D gene: TRBD2
J gene: TRBJ2-1
CDR3 protein: CASSATSGKGEQFF
CDR3 DNA: TGCGCCAGCAGCGCGACTAGCGGGAAGGGTGAGCAGTTCTTC

V gene: TRBV10-3
clone size: -
D gene: -
J gene: TRBJ1-4
CDR3 protein: CASQSATNEKLFF
CDR3 DNA: TGTGCCAGTCAGTCTGCAACTAATGAAAAACTGTTTTTT

V gene: TRBV7-6
clone size: -
D gene: TRBD2
J gene: TRBJ2-3
CDR3 protein: CASSPRAAGGTDTQYF
CDR3 DNA: TGTGCCAGCAGCCCTAGGGCAGCGGGGGGGACAGATACGCAGTATTTT

V gene: TRBV19
clone size: -
D gene: TRBD2
J gene: TRBJ2-5
CDR3 protein: CASRGTSIPQETQYF
CDR3 DNA: TGTGCCAGTAGGGGGACTAGCATTCCCCAAGAGACCCAGTACTTC

V gene: TRBV6-5
clone size: many
D gene: -
J gene: TRBJ2-7
CDR3 protein: CAATISLNSYEQYF
CDR3 DNA: TGTGCCGCGACTATTTCCCTTAACTCCTACGAGCAGTACTTC

V gene: TRBV5-4
clone size: -
D gene: TRBD1
J gene: TRBJ1-1
CDR3 protein: CAIQQGRGNTEAFF
CDR3 DNA: TGTGCCATTCAACAGGGGCGGGGGAACACTGAAGCTTTCTTT

V gene: TRBV20-1
clone size: -
D gene: -
J gene: TRBJ2-7
CDR3 protein: CSASNWPSEWDEQYF
CDR3 DNA: TGCAGTGCTAGTAATTGGCCTAGCGAATGGGACGAGCAGTACTTC

V gene: TRBV29-1
clone size: -
D gene: TRBD1
J gene: TRBJ1-5
CDR3 protein: CSYGTGDQPQHF
CDR3 DNA: TGCAGCTACGGGACAGGCGATCAGCCCCAGCATTTT

V gene: TRBV28
clone size: -
D gene: TRBD2
J gene: TRBJ2-7
CDR3 protein: CASSFAGLAGSYEQYF
CDR3 DNA: TGTGCCAGCAGTTTCGCGGGACTAGCGGGATCCTACGAGCAGTACTTC

V gene: TRBV6-5
clone size: -
D gene: -
J gene: TRBJ1-5
CDR3 protein: CASSRRAREAQPQHF
CDR3 DNA: TGTGCCAGCAGTCGGAGGGCAAGGGAAGCCCAGCCCCAGCATTTT

V gene: TRBV7-2
clone size: few
D gene: TRBD1
J gene: TRBJ1-1
CDR3 protein: CASSLTGPTEAFF
CDR3 DNA: TGTGCCAGCAGTTTGACAGGGCCAACTGAAGCTTTCTTT

V gene: TRBV7-8
clone size: -
D gene: -
J gene: TRBJ1-6
CDR3 protein: CASSPSAGAGSPLHF
CDR3 DNA: TGTGCCAGCAGCCCCTCCGCAGGGGCTGGTTCACCCCTCCACTTT

V gene: TRBV18
clone size: -
D gene: TRBD2
J gene: TRBJ2-5
CDR3 protein: CASSARLAAHQETQYF
CDR3 DNA: TGTGCCAGCTCAGCACGACTAGCGGCACACCAAGAGACCCAGTACTTC

V gene: TRBV5-6
clone size: -
D gene: TRBD2
J gene: TRBJ2-1
CDR3 protein: CASSLETSGRAGLYEQFF
CDR3 DNA: TGTGCCAGCAGCTTGGAGACTAGCGGGAGGGCCGGGCTCTATGAGCAGTTCTTC

V gene: TRBV5-1
clone size: -
D gene: TRBD2
J gene: TRBJ2-5
CDR3 protein: CASSPGLAGLVQETQYF
CDR3 DNA: TGCGCCAGCAGCCCCGGACTAGCGGGGTTAGTCCAAGAGACCCAGTACTTC

V gene: TRBV6-5
clone size: -
D gene: -
J gene: TRBJ2-4
CDR3 protein: CASSTTGKNIQYF
CDR3 DNA: TGTGCCAGCAGTACAACCGGGAAGAACATTCAGTACTTC

V gene: TRBV10-3
clone size: few
D gene: TRBD1
J gene: TRBJ1-2
CDR3 protein: CAISEGDRRSYGYTF
CDR3 DNA: TGTGCCATCAGTGAAGGGGACAGGAGGAGCTATGGCTACACCTTC

V gene: TRBV27
clone size: -
D gene: -
J gene: TRBJ2-7
CDR3 protein: CASSQQGNGYEQYF
CDR3 DNA: TGTGCCAGCAGTCAGCAGGGGAACGGCTACGAGCAGTACTTC

V gene: TRBV15
clone size: -
D gene: TRBD1
J gene: TRBJ2-7
CDR3 protein: CATSSSGQGAYEQYF
CDR3 DNA: TGTGCCACCAGCAGTTCGGGACAGGGGGCGTACGAGCAGTACTTC